This TCR beta chain was sequenced in a study of blood T cell repertoires in COVID-19. How the authors handled the data: Amplification with reference gene primers provided the estimates of nucleated cell counts. Libraries were prepared by immunoSEQ multiplex PCR; TCRdb keeps only in-frame clonotypes and omits some of them. From that table come the V and J calls and clone size; the DNA was used to work out D and trimming. The table has over 40,000 clones, 70% to 90% seen once. The receptor was derived from a woman of 80 years or more with acute or convalescent COVID-19. Sequencing used peripheral blood.

The CDR3 loop is CASSYSVRGPDTQYF. CDR3 sequence (DNA): TGTGCCAGCAGTTACTCGGTCAGGGGCCCAGATACGCAGTATTTT. The chain combines TRBV6-5 with TRBJ2-3, with D maybe TRBD1 (6 bases). Trimming pared 0 bases from V and 4 bases from J, leaving 11 bases between. From germline, CDR1 is MNHEY and CDR2 SVGAGI. The CDR3 runs 15 residues.